This TCR beta chain originates from a study of blood T cell repertoires in COVID-19. About the research overall: Samples taken during acute and convalescent COVID-19 were collected in the United States, Italy and Spain.

Repertoires were generated with immunoSEQ multiplex PCR, while TCRdb's copy carries only in-frame clones and drops some. In the table there are about 250,000 clones, around 84% of which are singletons. Looked up from germline, CDR1 is GTSNPN and CDR2 is SVGIG (reference sequence). Trimming took 0 bases from V and 4 from J, leaving 10 bases between them. CDR3 length: 14 amino acids. Self-reported history from a screening survey and questionnaire set each donor's cohort. This chain links TRBV30 with TRBJ1-3, with D possibly matching TRBD1 (5 bases). This sequence was found in a man in his forties who had recovered from COVID-19. Sample: PBMCs or T cells enriched from blood (not recorded which). The CDR3 here is CAWSVHGGGNTIYF. The CDR3 DNA reads as TGTGCCTGGAGTGTACACGGGGGAGGAAACACCATATATTTT.